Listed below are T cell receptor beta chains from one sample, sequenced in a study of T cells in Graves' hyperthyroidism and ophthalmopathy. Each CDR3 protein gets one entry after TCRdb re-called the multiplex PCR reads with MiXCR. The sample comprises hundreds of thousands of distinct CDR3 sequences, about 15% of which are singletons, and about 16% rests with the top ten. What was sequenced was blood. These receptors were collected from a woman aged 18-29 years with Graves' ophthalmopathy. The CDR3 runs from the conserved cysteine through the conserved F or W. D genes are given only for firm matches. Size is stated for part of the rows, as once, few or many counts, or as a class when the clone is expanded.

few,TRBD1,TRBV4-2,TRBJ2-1,TGTGCCAGCAGCCGAGGGACAGGGGGTGTATCGGCCTACAATGAGCAGTTCTTC,CASSRGTGGVSAYNEQFF
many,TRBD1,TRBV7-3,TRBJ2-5,TGTGCCAGCAGCGGACAGGGGGATGGGACCCAGTACTTC,CASSGQGDGTQYF
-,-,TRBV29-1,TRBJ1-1,TGCAGCGTTGAAACCCATGAAGCTTTCTTT,CSVETHEAFF
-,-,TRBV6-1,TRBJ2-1,TGTGCCAGCAGTGCCGGTTACGGGCAGTTCTTC,CASSAGYGQFF
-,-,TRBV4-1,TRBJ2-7,TGCGCCAGCAGCCAAGTTTTCAGGGCCTCCTACGAGCAGTACTTC,CASSQVFRASYEQYF
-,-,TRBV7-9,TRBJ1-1,TGTGCCAGCAGCTTAGCGCTGTTAGGTGAAGCTTTCTTT,CASSLALLGEAFF
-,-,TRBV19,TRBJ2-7,TGTACCAGTAGTGACCCTCGACAGCCCTCCTACGAGCAGTACTTC,CTSSDPRQPSYEQYF
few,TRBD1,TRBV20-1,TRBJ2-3,TGCAGTGCGGCAGGGGGCGCAGCCGATACGCAGTATTTT,CSAAGGAADTQYF
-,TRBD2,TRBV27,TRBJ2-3,TGTGCCAGCAGTACCCTTAGCGGGGTTAGCACAGATACGCAGTATTTT,CASSTLSGVSTDTQYF
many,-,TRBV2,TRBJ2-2,TGTGCCAGCTCGGCACTTAACACCGGGGAGCTGTTTTTT,CASSALNTGELFF
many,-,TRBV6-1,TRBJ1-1,TGTGCCACAAGACTTCGGGGGGCCACTGAAGCTTTCTTT,CATRLRGATEAFF
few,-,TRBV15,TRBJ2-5,TGTGCCACCAGCAGAGTCCTCGCGTCTCCGATCCAGACCCAGTACTTC,CATSRVLASPIQTQYF
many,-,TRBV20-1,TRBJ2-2,TGCAGTGCTAGACCTAGCAACGAGAACACCGGGGAGCTGTTTTTT,CSARPSNENTGELFF
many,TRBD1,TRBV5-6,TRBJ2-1,TGTGCCAGCAGCCCGGACAGGGGTCACTACAATGAGCAGTTCTTC,CASSPDRGHYNEQFF
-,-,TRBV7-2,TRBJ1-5,TGTGCCAGCAGCCAAGATTTCTCAGGGAATCAGCCCCAGCATTTT,CASSQDFSGNQPQHF
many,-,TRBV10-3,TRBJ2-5,TGTGCCATCAGTGGGTGGGAGGCCGTTCAAGAGACCCAGTACTTC,CAISGWEAVQETQYF
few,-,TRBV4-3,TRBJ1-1,TGCGCCAGCAGCCAAGTTTTTTTGGGTGGCTCCGAAGCTTTCTTT,CASSQVFLGGSEAFF
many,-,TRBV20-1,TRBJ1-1,TGCAGTGCTAGAGAGATGGCAGGGGAATGGTGGACTGAAGCTTTCTTT,CSAREMAGEWWTEAFF
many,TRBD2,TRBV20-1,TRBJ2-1,TGCAGTGCTGACAGCGGGAGGATCTACAATGAGCAGTTCTTC,CSADSGRIYNEQFF
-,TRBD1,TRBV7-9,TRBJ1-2,TGTGCCAGCAGCCGACGGGACAGGGCCTACTATGGCTACACCTTC,CASSRRDRAYYGYTF
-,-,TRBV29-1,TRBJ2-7,TGCAGCGTTGATGAGGGGGGGGGGAGCTACGAGCAGTACTTC,CSVDEGGGSYEQYF
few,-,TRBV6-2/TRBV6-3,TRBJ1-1,TGTGCCAGCAGTTACTCGGGGGAGGGGATAAACACTGAAGCTTTCTTT,CASSYSGEGINTEAFF
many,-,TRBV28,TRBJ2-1,TGTGCCAGCAGTACGCTGTACGCTGAGCAGTTCTTC,CASSTLYAEQFF
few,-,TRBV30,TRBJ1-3,TGTGCCTGGAGTGATGAACTCTCTGGAAACACCATATATTTT,CAWSDELSGNTIYF
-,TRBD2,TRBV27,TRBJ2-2,TGTGCCAGCAGCCCAGGGGTACTAGCGGGACGAATGTGGGAGCTGTTTTTT,CASSPGVLAGRMWELFF
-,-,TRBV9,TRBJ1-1,TGTGCCAGCAGCGTAGCAAGTGAGGGAGCTTTCTTT,CASSVASEGAFF
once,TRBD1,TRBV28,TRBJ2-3,TGTGCCAGCAGTTTTAGAGGACAGGGGGCCAGAGCCCAGGATACGCAGTATTTT,CASSFRGQGARAQDTQYF
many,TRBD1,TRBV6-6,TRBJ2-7,TGTGCCAGCAGTTACGGACAGGGGGGCTACGAGCAGTACTTC,CASSYGQGGYEQYF
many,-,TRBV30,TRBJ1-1,TGTGCCTGGAGCCAATCGTCTGAAGCTTTCTTT,CAWSQSSEAFF
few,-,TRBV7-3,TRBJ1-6,TGTGCCAGCAGCCAAGATCAGGTTGCCAGTTCTAATTCACCCCTCCACTTT,CASSQDQVASSNSPLHF
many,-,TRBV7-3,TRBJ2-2,TGTGCCAGCAGCATACACACCGGGGAGCTGTTTTTT,CASSIHTGELFF
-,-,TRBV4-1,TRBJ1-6,TGCGCCAGCAGCCAAGAGGTGGGCCAAAATTCACCCCTCCACTTT,CASSQEVGQNSPLHF
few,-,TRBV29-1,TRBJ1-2,TGCAGCGTTGATGGCACAATGGGAGGCTACACCTTC,CSVDGTMGGYTF
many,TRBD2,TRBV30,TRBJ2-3,TGTGCCTGGAGTCTAAGCGGGGGGGCCCCAGATACGCAGTATTTT,CAWSLSGGAPDTQYF
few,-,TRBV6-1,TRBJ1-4,TGTGCCAGCGCTAGGGCGGGGATGGGGGAAAAACTGTTTTTT,CASARAGMGEKLFF
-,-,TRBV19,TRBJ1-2,TGTGCCAGTAGTATAATGGACAATAACTATGGCTACACCTTC,CASSIMDNNYGYTF
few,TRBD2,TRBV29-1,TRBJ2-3,TGCAGCGTTTATCGGGGGGGCGCAGATACGCAGTATTTT,CSVYRGGADTQYF
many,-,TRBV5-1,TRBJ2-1,TGCGCCAGCAGCTTGTCAGCAGCCTACAATGAGCAGTTCTTC,CASSLSAAYNEQFF
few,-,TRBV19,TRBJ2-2,TGTGCCAGTAGTTCCCTGGGTACGAACACCGGGGAGCTGTTTTTT,CASSSLGTNTGELFF
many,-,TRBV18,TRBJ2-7,TGTGCCAGTTCCCCGGGAGTAAACCCCTACGAGCAGTACTTC,CASSPGVNPYEQYF
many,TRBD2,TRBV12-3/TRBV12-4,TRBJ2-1,TGTGCCAGCAGTTTGGGACTAGCTGAGTGGGGCCATGAGCAGTTCTTC,CASSLGLAEWGHEQFF
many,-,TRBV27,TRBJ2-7,TGTGCCAGCCGGCTGGGGACTCAATACGAGCAGTACTTC,CASRLGTQYEQYF
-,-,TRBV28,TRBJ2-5,TGTGCCAGCAGTGTGACAAGGCAAGAGACCCAGTACTTC,CASSVTRQETQYF
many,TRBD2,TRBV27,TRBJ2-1,TGTGCCAGCAGTTTAAGACTTTGGGACTACACCTACAATGAGCAGTTCTTC,CASSLRLWDYTYNEQFF
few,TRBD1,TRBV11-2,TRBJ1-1,TGTGCCAGCAGCCACAGCGCAGGGGGGCGATCTGAAGCTTTCTTT,CASSHSAGGRSEAFF